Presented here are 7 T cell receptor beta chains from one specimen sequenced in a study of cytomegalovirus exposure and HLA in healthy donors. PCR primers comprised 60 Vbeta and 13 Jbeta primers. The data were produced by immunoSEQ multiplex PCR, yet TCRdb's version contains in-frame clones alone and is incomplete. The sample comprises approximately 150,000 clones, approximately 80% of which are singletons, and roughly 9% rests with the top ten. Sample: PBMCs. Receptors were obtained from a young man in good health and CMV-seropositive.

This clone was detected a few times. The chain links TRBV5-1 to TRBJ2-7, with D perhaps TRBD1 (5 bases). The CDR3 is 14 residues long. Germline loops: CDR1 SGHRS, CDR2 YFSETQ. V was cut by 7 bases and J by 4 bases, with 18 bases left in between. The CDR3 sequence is CASGPVGLSYEQYF. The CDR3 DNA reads TGCGCCAGCGGTCCAGTGGGGCTATCATACGAGCAGTACTTC.

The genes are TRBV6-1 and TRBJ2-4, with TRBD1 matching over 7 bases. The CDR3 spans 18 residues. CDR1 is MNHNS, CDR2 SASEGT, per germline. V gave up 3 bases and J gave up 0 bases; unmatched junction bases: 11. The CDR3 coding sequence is TGTGCCAGCAGTGATCCCGGGACAGAGGAACAAGCCAAAAACATTCAGTACTTC. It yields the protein CASSDPGTEEQAKNIQYF.

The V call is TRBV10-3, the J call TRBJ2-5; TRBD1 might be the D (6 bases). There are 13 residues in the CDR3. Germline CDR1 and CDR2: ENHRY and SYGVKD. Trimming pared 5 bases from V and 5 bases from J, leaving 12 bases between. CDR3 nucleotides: TGTGCCATCAGTAGGGGGAACTTGGAGACCCAGTACTTC. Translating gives CAISRGNLETQYF.

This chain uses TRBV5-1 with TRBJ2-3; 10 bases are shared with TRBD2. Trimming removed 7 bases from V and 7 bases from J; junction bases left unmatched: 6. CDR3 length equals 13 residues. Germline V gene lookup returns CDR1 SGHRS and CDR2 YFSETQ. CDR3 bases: TGCGCCAGCGGGGGTAGCGGGAGGTATACGCAGTATTTT. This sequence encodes CASGGSGRYTQYF.

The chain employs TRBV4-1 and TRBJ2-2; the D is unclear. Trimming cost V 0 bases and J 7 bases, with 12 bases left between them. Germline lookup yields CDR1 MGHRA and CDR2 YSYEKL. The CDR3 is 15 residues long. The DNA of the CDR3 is TGCGCCAGCAGCCAAGAAGTCCCCTACGGCGGGGAGCTGTTTTTT. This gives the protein CASSQEVPYGGELFF.

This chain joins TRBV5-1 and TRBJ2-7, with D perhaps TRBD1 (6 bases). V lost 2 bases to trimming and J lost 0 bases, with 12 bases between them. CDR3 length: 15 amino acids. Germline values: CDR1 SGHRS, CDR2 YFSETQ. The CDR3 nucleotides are TGCGCCAGCAGCTTCGGACAGAGGCCCTCCTACGAGCAGTACTTC. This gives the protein CASSFGQRPSYEQYF.

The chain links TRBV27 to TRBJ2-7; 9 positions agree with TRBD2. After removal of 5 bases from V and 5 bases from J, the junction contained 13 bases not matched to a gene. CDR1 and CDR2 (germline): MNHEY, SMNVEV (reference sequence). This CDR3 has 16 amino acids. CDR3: CASSPLGDSGRNEQYF. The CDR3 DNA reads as TGTGCCAGCAGTCCCCTTGGTGATAGCGGGAGAAACGAGCAGTACTTC.